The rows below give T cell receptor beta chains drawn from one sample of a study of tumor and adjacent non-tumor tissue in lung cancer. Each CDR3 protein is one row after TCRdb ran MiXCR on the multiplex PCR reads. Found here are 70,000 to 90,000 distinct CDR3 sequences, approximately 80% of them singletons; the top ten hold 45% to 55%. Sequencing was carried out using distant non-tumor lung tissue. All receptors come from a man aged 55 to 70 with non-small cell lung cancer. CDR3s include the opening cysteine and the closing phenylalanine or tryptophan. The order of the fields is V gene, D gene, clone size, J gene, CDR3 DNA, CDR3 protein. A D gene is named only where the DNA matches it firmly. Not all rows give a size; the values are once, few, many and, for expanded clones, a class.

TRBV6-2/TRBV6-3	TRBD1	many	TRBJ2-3	TGTGCCAGCAGTTACACGGGACAGGGGAAGGATACGCAGTATTTT	CASSYTGQGKDTQYF
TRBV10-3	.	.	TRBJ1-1	TGTGCCATCAGTGTGCAAGGACTGACCAACACTGAAGCTTTCTTT	CAISVQGLTNTEAFF
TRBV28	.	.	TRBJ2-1	TGTGCCAGCAGCCGGTCCCAAGAGGCCCAGTTCTTC	CASSRSQEAQFF
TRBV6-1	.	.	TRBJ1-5	TGTGTCAACAGTTTCGCCCCTAGCAATCAGCCCCAGCATTTT	CVNSFAPSNQPQHF
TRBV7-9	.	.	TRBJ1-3	TGTGCCAGCAGCCCCGACACGGGGAGTGGAAACACCATATATTTT	CASSPDTGSGNTIYF
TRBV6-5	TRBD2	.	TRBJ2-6	TGTACCAGCAGCATAGCGGGAGCCAGCTCTGGGGCCAACGTCCTGAGTTTC	CTSSIAGASSGANVLSF
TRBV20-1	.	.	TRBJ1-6	TGCAATGCTAGATATACGGTACGGTATAATTCACCCCTCCACTTT	CNARYTVRYNSPLHF
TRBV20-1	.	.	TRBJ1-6	TGCAGTGCTGCCCAGGGCAGGGCCGCTTCACCCCCCCACTTT	CSAAQGRAASPPHF
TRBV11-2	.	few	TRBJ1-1	TGTGCCAGTAGTTTCCCCCTGGGACAACATGAAGTTTTCTTT	CASSFPLGQHEVFF
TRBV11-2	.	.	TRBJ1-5	TGTGCCAGCAGCGCGGAGGGGGTTAGCAATCACCCCCAGCATTTT	CASSAEGVSNHPQHF
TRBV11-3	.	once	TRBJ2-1	TGTGCCAGCAGCTCCCTAGGGGGGGGGCCGGGGAATGAGCAGCTCTTC	CASSSLGGGPGNEQLF
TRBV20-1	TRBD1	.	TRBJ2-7	TGCAGTGCTAGTGTGGCGACAGGGGTCTACGAGCAGTACTTC	CSASVATGVYEQYF
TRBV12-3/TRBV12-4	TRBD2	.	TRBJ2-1	TGTACCGGCACCGAATTACTAGCGGGGGACAATGAGCAGTTCTTC	CTGTELLAGDNEQFF
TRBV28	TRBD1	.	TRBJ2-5	TGTGCCAGCAGCGATCAACAGGGGGCTGGTGAAACCCAGTACTTC	CASSDQQGAGETQYF
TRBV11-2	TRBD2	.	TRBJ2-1	TGTGCAAGCAGCTCCCGACTTACTGGACCTCTAGCGGGAGGGGGCAATGAGCAGTTCTTC	CASSSRLTGPLAGGGNEQFF
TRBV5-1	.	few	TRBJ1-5	TGCGCCAGCAGCTCTGAAGGGACGAACAATCAGCCCCAGCATTTT	CASSSEGTNNQPQHF
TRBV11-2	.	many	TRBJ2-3	TGTGCCAGCAGCTTAGTGGGGGGGCGCGGGGGCAATCAGACAGATACGCAGTATTTT	CASSLVGGRGGNQTDTQYF
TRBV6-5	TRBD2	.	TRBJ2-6	TGTGTCTGCTTCCTAGCGGGAGCCAGCTCTGGTGCCAACGTCCTGACTTTT	CVCFLAGASSGANVLTF
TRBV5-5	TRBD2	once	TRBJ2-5	TGTGCCAGCAGCTCCGGGGCGGGAGACCAAGAGACCCAGTACTTC	CASSSGAGDQETQYF
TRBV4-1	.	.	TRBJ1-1	TGCGCCAGCAACCAACCGACAGGCGGGCCGAGGAACACTGAAGCTTTCTTT	CASNQPTGGPRNTEAFF
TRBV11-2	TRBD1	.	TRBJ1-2	TGTGCCAGCAGCCCCGCGGCAGGACAGGGCTTCAACTATGGCCACACCTTC	CASSPAAGQGFNYGHTF
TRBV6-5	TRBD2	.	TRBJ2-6	TGTGCCAGCAGCCTAGCGGGAGCCAGCTCTAGGACCAACGTCCTGATTTTC	CASSLAGASSRTNVLIF
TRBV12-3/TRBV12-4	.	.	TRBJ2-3	TGTGCCATCACCCCCGTTAGCACACTTACGCAGTATTTT	CAITPVSTLTQYF
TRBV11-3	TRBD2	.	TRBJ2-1	TGTGCCAGCAACTTAGTTTGGACTAGCGAGAGGGAGAAGCAGTTCTTC	CASNLVWTSEREKQFF
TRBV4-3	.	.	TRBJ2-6	TGCGTCAGCAGCCAACAGGCGGTGTCTGGAGCCAACGTCCTGACTTTC	CVSSQQAVSGANVLTF
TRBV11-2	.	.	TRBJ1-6	TGTGCCAGCAACTTAGAAGGGGACAATAATTCACTCCTCCACTTT	CASNLEGDNNSLLHF
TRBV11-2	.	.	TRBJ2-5	TGTTCCAGCAGCTCCACAGTGGGGGGGCCAAAGGGGACCCAGTACTTC	CSSSSTVGGPKGTQYF
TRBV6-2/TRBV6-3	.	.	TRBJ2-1	TGTGCCAGCAGTTGCTCGAAGGACGAGCAGTTCTTC	CASSCSKDEQFF
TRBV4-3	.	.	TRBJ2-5	TGCGCCAGCAGCCAGCAGAAATCCAGCGGGGAGACCCAGTACTTC	CASSQQKSSGETQYF
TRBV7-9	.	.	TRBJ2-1	TGTGCCAGCAGCTTATGCAGGCCCAGCCAGGGGAGCTCCTACAATGAGCAGTTCTTC	CASSLCRPSQGSSYNEQFF
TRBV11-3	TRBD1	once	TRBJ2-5	TGTCCCAGCAGCTTGGGGACAGGGGTGCCAGAGACCCAGTACTTC	CPSSLGTGVPETQYF
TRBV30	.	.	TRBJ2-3	TGTGCCTGGAGTGTCGGAGCTGGAGTGGGTCTCATAGATTCGCAGTATTTT	CAWSVGAGVGLIDSQYF
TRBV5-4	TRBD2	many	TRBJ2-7	TGTGCCAGCAGCTTGGCCGGGACTAGCGTCTCCTACGAGCAGTACTTC	CASSLAGTSVSYEQYF
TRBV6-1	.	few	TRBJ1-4	TGTGTCATCGGGCAGGGAGGGATGTCTAAAGCAACTAATGAAAAACTGTTTTTT	CVIGQGGMSKATNEKLFF
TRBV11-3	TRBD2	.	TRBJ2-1	TGTGCCCGCAGTTCAGTTGGTACTAGCGGGAGGGAGAAGCAGTTCTTC	CARSSVGTSGREKQFF
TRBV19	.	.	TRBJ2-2	TGTGCCAGTACCGCAATGGAGGACAAGAACACCGGGGAGCTGTTTTTT	CASTAMEDKNTGELFF
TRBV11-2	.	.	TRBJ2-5	TGTGCCAGCAGCTCCACAATGGTGAGGCCACAGGAGGCCCAGTACTTC	CASSSTMVRPQEAQYF
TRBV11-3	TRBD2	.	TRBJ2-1	TGTGTCAGCAGCTTAGATCGACTAGCGGGAGTAGGTAATGGGGAGTTCTTC	CVSSLDRLAGVGNGEFF
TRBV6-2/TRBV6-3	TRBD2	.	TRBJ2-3	TGCGCCAGCAGTGGAAAGGGAGCGGGAGAAGATACGCAGTATTTT	CASSGKGAGEDTQYF
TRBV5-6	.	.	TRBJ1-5	TGTACCAACAGCACCTACCAGGGACTCAGGCAGCCCCAGCATTTT	CTNSTYQGLRQPQHF
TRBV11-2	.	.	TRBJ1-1	TGTGCCAGCATACCGGGACATCAGAACACTGAAGCTTTCTTT	CASIPGHQNTEAFF
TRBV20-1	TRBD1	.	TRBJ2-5	TGCAGTGCTGGAAGCCTCAGGGGGCGTGAGACCCAGTACTTC	CSAGSLRGRETQYF
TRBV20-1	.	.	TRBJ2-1	TGCAGTGCTAGAGGGACCTATGCGCATGAGCAGTTCTTC	CSARGTYAHEQFF